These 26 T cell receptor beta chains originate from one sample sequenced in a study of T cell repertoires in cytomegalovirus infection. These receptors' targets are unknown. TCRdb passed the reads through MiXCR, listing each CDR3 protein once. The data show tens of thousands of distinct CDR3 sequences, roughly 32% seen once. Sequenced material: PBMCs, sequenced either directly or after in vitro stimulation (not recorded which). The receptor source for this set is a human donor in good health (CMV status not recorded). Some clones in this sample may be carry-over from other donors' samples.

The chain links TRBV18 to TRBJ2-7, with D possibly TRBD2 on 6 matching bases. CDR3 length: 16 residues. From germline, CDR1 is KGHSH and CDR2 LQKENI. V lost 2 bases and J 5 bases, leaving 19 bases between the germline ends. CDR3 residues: CASSPGHPGEYDEQYF. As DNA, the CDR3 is TGTGCCAGCTCACCAGGTCACCCGGGAGAATATGACGAGCAGTACTTC.

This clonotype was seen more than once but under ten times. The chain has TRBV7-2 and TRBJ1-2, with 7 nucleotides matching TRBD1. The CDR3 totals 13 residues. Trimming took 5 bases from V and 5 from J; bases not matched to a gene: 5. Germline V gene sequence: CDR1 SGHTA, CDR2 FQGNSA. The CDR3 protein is CASSEDRFYGYTF. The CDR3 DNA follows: TGTGCCAGCAGCGAGGACAGGTTTTATGGCTACACCTTC.

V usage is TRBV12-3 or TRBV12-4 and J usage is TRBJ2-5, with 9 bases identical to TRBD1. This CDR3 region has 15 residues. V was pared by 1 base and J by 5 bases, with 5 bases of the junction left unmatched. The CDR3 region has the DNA TGTGCCAGCAGTTTAGTGGGGACAGGGTTGGAGACCCAGTACTTC. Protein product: CASSLVGTGLETQYF.

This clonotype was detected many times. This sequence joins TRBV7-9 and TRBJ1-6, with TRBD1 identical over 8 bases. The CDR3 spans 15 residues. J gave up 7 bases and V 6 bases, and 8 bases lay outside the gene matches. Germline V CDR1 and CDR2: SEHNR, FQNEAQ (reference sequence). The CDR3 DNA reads TGTGCCAGCAGGGCAAATCGGACAGGGAATTCACCCCTCCACTTT. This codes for CASRANRTGNSPLHF.

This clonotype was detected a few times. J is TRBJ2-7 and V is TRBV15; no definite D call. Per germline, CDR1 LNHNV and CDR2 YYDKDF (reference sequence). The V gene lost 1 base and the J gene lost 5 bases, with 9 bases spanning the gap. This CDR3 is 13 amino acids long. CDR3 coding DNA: TGTGCCACCAGCAGAGTGGGGATAGACGAGCAGTACTTC. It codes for CATSRVGIDEQYF.

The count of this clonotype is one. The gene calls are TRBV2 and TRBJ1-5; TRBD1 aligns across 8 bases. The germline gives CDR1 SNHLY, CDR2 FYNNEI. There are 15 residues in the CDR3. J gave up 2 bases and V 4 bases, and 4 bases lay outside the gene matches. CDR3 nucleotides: TGTGCCAGCAGTGCTGACAGGGGAGGCAATCAGCCCCAGCATTTT. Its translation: CASSADRGGNQPQHF.

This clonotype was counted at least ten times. DNA of the CDR3: TGTGCCAGCAGCACCGGGACAGGGGGCAATAGTTTGAATCAGCCCCAGCATTTT. Its translation is CASSTGTGGNSLNQPQHF. The chain joins TRBV7-2 to TRBJ1-5, with 12 bases identical to TRBD1. Losses at the gene ends were 5 bases for V and 4 bases for J; bases not matched to a gene: 12. Looked up from germline, CDR1 is SGHTA and CDR2 is FQGNSA. There are 18 residues in the CDR3.

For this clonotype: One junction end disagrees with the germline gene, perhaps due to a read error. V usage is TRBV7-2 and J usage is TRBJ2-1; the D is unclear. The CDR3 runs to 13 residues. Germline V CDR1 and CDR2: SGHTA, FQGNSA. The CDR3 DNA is TGTGCCAGCAGCTCCCTACGAGTTGGTGAGCGGTTCTTC. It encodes CASSSLRVGERFF.

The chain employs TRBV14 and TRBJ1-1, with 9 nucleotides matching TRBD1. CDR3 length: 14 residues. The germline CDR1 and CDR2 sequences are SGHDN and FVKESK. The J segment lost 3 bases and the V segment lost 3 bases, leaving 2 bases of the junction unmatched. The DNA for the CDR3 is TGTGCCAGCAGCCACCGGGACAGGGACACTGAAGCTTTCTTT. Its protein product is CASSHRDRDTEAFF.

CDR3 in amino acids: CASSLGTSGRGNTQYF. CDR3 coding DNA: TGCGCCAGCAGCCTCGGGACTAGCGGGAGGGGAAATACGCAGTATTTT. V is TRBV5-1 and J is TRBJ2-3, with 16 bases identical to TRBD2. Germline V lookup: CDR1 SGHRS, CDR2 YFSETQ. Unmatched junction bases numbered 6, after V lost 4 bases and J lost 7 bases. The CDR3 runs to 16 residues. Full variable domain (missing parts from reference TRBV5-1 and TRBJ2-3): KAGVTQTPRYLIKTRGQQVTLSCSPISGHRSVSWYQQTPGQGLQFLFEYFSETQRNKGNFPGRFSGRQFSNSRSEMNVSTLELGDSALYLCASSLGTSGRGNTQYFGPGTRLTVL.

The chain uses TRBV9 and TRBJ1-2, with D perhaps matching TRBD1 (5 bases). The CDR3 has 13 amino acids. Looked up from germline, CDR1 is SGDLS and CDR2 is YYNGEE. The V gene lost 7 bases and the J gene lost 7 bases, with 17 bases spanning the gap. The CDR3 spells CASFQGMGGGYTF. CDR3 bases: TGTGCCAGCTTCCAGGGAATGGGAGGTGGCTACACCTTC.

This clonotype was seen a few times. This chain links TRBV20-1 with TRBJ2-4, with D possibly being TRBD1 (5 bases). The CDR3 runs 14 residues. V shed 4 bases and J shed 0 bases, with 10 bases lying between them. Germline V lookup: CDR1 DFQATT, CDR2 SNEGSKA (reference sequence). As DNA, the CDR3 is TGCAGTGCTAACAGGAGCCCAGCCAAAAACATTCAGTACTTC. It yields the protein CSANRSPAKNIQYF.

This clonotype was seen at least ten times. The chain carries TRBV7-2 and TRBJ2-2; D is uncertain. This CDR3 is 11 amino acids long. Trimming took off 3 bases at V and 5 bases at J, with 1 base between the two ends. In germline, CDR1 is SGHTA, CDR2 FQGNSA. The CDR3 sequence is CASSFTGELFF. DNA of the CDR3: TGTGCCAGCAGCTTTACCGGGGAGCTGTTTTTT.

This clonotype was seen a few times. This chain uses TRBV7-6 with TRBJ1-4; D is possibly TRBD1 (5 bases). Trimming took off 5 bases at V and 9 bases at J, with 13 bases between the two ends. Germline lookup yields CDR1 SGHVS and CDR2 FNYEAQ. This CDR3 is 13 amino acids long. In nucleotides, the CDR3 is TGTGCCAGCAGCGACCAGGGTAGGAAAAAACTGTTTTTT. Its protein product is CASSDQGRKKLFF.

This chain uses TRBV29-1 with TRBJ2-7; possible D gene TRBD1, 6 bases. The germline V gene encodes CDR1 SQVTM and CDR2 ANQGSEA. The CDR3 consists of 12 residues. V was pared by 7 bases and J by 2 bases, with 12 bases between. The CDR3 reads CSATGQPYEQYF. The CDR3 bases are TGCAGCGCGACAGGTCAGCCCTACGAGCAGTACTTC.

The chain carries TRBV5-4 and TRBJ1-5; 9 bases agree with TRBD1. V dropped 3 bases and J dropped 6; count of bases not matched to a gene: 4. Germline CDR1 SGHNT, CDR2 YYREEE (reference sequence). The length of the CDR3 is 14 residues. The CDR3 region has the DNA TGTGCCAGCAGCTCACAGGGGGCGAGTCAGCCCCAGCATTTT. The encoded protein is CASSSQGASQPQHF. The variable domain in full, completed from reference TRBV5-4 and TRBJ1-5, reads ETGVTQSPTHLIKTRGQQVTLRCSSQSGHNTVSWYQQALGQGPQFIFQYYREEENGRGNFPPRFSGLQFPNYSSELNVNALELDDSALYLCASSSQGASQPQHFGDGTRLSIL.

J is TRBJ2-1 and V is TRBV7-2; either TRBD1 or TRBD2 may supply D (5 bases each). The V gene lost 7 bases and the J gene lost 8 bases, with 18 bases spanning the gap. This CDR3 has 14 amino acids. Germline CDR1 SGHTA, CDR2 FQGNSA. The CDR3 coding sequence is TGTGCCAGCACCACGGGGTGGGCAGGGTATGAGCAGTTCTTC. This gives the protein CASTTGWAGYEQFF.

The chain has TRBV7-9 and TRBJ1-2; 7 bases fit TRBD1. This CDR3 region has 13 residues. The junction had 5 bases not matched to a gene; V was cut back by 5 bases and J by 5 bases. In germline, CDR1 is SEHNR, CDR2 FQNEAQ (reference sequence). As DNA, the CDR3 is TGTGCCAGCAGCGCGCCACAGGGGTATGGCTACACCTTC. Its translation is CASSAPQGYGYTF. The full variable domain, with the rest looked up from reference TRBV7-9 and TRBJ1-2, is DTGVSQNPRHKITKRGQNVTFRCDPISEHNRLYWYRQTLGQGPEFLTYFQNEAQLEKSRLLSDRFSAERPKGSFSTLEIQRTEQGDSAMYLCASSAPQGYGYTFGSGTRLTVV.

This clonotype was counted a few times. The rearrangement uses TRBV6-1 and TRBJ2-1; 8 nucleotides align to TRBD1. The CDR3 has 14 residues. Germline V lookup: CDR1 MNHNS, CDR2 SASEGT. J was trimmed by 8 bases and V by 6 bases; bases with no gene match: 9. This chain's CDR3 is CASRSGQGRDEQFF. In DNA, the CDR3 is TGTGCCAGCAGGTCTGGACAGGGCCGAGATGAGCAGTTCTTC.

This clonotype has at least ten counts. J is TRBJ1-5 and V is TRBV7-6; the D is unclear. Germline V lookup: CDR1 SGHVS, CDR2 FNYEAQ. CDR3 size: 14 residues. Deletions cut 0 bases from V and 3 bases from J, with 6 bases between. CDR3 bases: TGTGCCAGCAGCTTAGCGCCGTCCAATCAGCCCCAGCATTTT. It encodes CASSLAPSNQPQHF.

Written as DNA, the CDR3 is TGCAGTGCTAGAGGGTGGGGGAAGAACACTGAAGCTTTCTTT. This sequence encodes CSARGWGKNTEAFF. The rearrangement links TRBV20-1 to TRBJ1-1, with D maybe TRBD1 (5 bases). Trimming took off 1 base at V and 1 base at J, with 10 bases between the two ends. The CDR3 has 14 amino acids. The germline V gene encodes CDR1 DFQATT and CDR2 SNEGSKA (reference sequence).

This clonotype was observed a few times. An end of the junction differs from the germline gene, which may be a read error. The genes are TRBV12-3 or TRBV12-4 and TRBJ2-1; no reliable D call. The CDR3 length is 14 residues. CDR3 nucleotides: TGTGCCCGCAGCCTATCCTCCTACTACAATGAGCAGTTCTTC. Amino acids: CARSLSSYYNEQFF.

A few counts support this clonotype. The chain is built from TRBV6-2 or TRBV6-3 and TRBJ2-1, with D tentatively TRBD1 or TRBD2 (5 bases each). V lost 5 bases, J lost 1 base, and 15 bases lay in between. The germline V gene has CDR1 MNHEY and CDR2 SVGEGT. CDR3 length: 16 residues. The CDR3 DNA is TGTGCCAGCAGTGCCGGGGCAGGGCGGTCCTACAATGAGCAGTTCTTC. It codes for CASSAGAGRSYNEQFF.

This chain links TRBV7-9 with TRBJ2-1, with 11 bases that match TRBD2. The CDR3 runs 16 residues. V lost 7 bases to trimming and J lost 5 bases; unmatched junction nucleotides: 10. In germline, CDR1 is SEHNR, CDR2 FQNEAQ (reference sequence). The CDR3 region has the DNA TGTGCCAGCAACGCCCCACTAGCGGGGGTCCACAATGAGCAGTTCTTC. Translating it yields CASNAPLAGVHNEQFF.

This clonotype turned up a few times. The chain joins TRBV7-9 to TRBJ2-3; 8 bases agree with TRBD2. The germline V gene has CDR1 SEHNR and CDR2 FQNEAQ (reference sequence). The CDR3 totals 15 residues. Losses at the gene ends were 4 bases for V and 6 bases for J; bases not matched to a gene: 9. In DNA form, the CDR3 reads TGTGCCAGCAGCTCCAGCGGGAGTGTCACTGATACGCAGTATTTT. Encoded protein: CASSSSGSVTDTQYF.

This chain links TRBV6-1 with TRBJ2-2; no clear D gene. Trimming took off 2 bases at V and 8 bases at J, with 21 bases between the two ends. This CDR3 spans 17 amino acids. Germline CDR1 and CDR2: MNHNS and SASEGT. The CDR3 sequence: CASSEFGWTSGGGELFF. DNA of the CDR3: TGTGCCAGCAGTGAATTTGGTTGGACCTCCGGCGGAGGGGAGCTGTTTTTT.